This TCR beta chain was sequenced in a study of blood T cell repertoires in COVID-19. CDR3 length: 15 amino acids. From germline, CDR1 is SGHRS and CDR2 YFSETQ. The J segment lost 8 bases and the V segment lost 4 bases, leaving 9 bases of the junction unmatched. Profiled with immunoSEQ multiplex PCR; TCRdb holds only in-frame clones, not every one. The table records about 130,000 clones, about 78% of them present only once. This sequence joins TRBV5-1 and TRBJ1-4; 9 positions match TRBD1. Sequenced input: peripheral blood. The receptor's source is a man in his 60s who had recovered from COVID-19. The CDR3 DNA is TGCGCCAGCAGCCCCGGGACAGGGTTAAAGGAAAAACTGTTTTTT. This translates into CASSPGTGLKEKLFF.